This TCR beta chain was identified in a study of early T cells in non-severe SARS-CoV-2 infection. The wider study: Sequenced bulk RNA came from whole blood that was unsorted, and chains were unpaired. Findings and caveats of the study: VDJdb matching skewed toward anti-spike CD8 responses, missing private and CD4 specificities.

The table lists this clonotype with a few counts. Its antigen is not known. Individual cDNA molecules received unique molecular identifiers. TCRdb processed the 5' RACE reads anew with MiXCR; each CDR3 protein has one entry. The table lists some 56,000 distinct CDR3 sequences, approximately 16% of them singletons. Germline lookup yields CDR1 PRHDT and CDR2 FYEKMQ (reference sequence). The trim removed 6 bases at V and 5 bases at J, leaving 7 bases unmatched. CDR3 size: 14 residues. The gene calls are TRBV13 and TRBJ2-7; 10 bases align to TRBD1. The sequence was collected from an adult who was a healthcare worker with PCR-confirmed SARS-CoV-2 infection or an uninfected control (not recorded which). The sequencing used whole blood, collected at baseline. CDR3 in amino acids: CASRSGQGRHEQYF. DNA for the CDR3: TGTGCCAGCAGATCGGGACAGGGGAGGCACGAGCAGTACTTC.